What follows are 7 T cell receptor beta chains derived from one specimen sequenced in a study of CXCR3-negative and CXCR3-positive naive CD8 T cells. Whole-study results and caveats: Naive CXCR3-positive cells had TRB CDR3s more hydrophobic than those of CXCR3-negative naive cells.

What these receptors recognize is not known. The TRB cDNA libraries were prepared by 5' RACE with UMI labels. TCRdb re-called the 5' RACE reads, yielding one record per CDR3 amino acid sequence without DNA. The sample totals about 98,000 distinct CDR3 sequences. Sequencing used naive CXCR3+ CD8+ T cells from blood. Subset denoted: CD45RO-CCR7+CD27+CD95- naive CD8+ T cells expressing CXCR3 (TNR3+). These receptors all come from a human donor in good health. Some clones in this sample may be carry-over from other donors' samples.

The chain employs TRBV4-2 and TRBJ1-2. Germline CDR1 LGHNA, CDR2 YNFKEQ. The CDR3 length is 15 residues. CDR3 sequence: CASSRGEDIPLGYTF.

The chain employs TRBV11-2 and TRBJ2-4; TCRdb gives TRBD2 as the D gene, but with no DNA this cannot be confirmed. The CDR3 covers 14 residues. Germline CDR1 and CDR2: SGHAT and FQNNGV. CDR3 residues: CASSSEGAKNIQYF. Full variable domain (outside the CDR3, taken from reference TRBV11-2 and TRBJ2-4): EAGVAQSPRYKIIEKRQSVAFWCNPISGHATLYWYQQILGQGPKLLIQFQNNGVVDDSQLPKDRFSAERLKGVDSTLKIQPAKLEDSAVYLCASSSEGAKNIQYFGAGTRLSVL.

This rearrangement joins TRBV10-2 to TRBJ2-5; the D call from TCRdb, TRBD2, cannot be confirmed without DNA. The germline CDR1 and CDR2 sequences are WSHSY and SAAADI. This CDR3 region has 15 residues. This CDR3 is CASRGLAGFRETQYF.

The chain joins TRBV29-1 to TRBJ2-7; checking the TCRdb D call of TRBD1 is not possible without DNA. Germline V gives CDR1 SQVTM, CDR2 ANQGSEA. This CDR3 comprises 12 residues. The chain's CDR3 is CSVDEGPYEQYF.

V usage is TRBV20-1 and J usage is TRBJ2-5. Germline V gives CDR1 DFQATT, CDR2 SNEGSKA (reference sequence). This CDR3 spans 16 amino acids. CDR3 sequence: CSARDRRGEWQETQYF.

V usage is TRBV27 and J usage is TRBJ1-5; the TCRdb D gene call, TRBD1, has no DNA to confirm it. Germline lookup yields CDR1 MNHEY and CDR2 SMNVEV (reference sequence). CDR3 length: 14 amino acids. The CDR3 reads CASRRTGSHQPQHF.

The rearrangement joins TRBV9 to TRBJ2-1. Germline V gives CDR1 SGDLS, CDR2 YYNGEE. The CDR3 contains 12 residues. The CDR3 region is CASSERYNEQFF.